The clone carrying this T cell receptor beta chain was counted ten times or more. Its antigen is unidentified. This entry comes from a study of CD8 T cells in ankylosing spondylitis. Findings and limits, study-wide: In ankylosing spondylitis blood, a motif of about 8 highly homologous TCR beta variants appeared characteristic.

TCRdb redid the calling of the 5' RACE reads with MiXCR, one entry per CDR3 protein. The profile shows around 150,000 distinct CDR3 sequences, 7.3% of them singletons. Trimming shortened V by 0 bases and J by 6 bases, and 11 bases separated the two germline ends. This CDR3 is 15 amino acids long. Germline V gene data show CDR1 as LGHNA and CDR2 as YSLEER. This rearrangement joins TRBV4-3 to TRBJ1-4; no reliable D call. The receptor comes from a female donor with ankylosing spondylitis or in good health (not recorded which). The sample taken for sequencing was blood, either unsorted or a sorted T cell fraction (not recorded which). The DNA for the CDR3 is TGCGCCAGCAGCCAAGAGCTCCCGTCCTATGAAAAACTGTTTTTT. The encoded protein is CASSQELPSYEKLFF.